This T cell receptor (beta chain) is drawn from a study of cytomegalovirus exposure and HLA in healthy donors. Across the study: The same platform was used for the 110 or so validation repertoires and the roughly 640 first-cohort repertoires, a later analysis reported. Study-level points and caveats: The tendency of first-cohort TCR clusters to co-occur in the roughly 120 validation repertoires was identified by a subsequent analysis. The classifier reportedly diagnosed cytomegalovirus status with high sensitivity and specificity.

Regarding this clone: What it recognizes is unknown.

Repertoires were generated with immunoSEQ multiplex PCR, while TCRdb's copy carries only in-frame clones and drops some. Seen here are 180,000 or so clones, 86% observed once, and the top ten hold roughly 7%. The clonotype originates from a man aged 30 to 45 in good health and CMV-seropositive. The source material was PBMCs.

The CDR3 DNA is TGTGCCAGCAGTTACTCGGGACAGGGGGGCGACGAGCAGTACTTC. It translates to CASSYSGQGGDEQYF. The chain has TRBV6-6 and TRBJ2-7; 11 bases agree with TRBD1. Trimming at V came to 0 bases and at J to 5 bases, leaving 3 bases not matched to a gene. The CDR3 runs to 15 residues. Germline values: CDR1 MNHNY, CDR2 SVGAGI (reference sequence).